The present T cell receptor beta chain was sequenced within a study of control samples from healthy donors and cancer patients. Germline lookup yields CDR1 SGHDN and CDR2 FVKESK. The CDR3 totals 14 residues. V was shortened by 1 base and J by 3 bases, with 7 bases between the two germline ends. Libraries were prepared by immunoSEQ multiplex PCR; TCRdb keeps only in-frame clonotypes and omits some of them. The sample includes under 450,000 clones, about nine tenths of them seen just once. Source material: PBMCs. V usage is TRBV14 and J usage is TRBJ2-1; D is unclear. This receptor was identified in a man in his forties with head and neck cancer. The CDR3 DNA sequence: TGTGCCAGCAGCCAAGGAGGCAGCTACAATGAGCAGTTCTTC. Its translation: CASSQGGSYNEQFF.